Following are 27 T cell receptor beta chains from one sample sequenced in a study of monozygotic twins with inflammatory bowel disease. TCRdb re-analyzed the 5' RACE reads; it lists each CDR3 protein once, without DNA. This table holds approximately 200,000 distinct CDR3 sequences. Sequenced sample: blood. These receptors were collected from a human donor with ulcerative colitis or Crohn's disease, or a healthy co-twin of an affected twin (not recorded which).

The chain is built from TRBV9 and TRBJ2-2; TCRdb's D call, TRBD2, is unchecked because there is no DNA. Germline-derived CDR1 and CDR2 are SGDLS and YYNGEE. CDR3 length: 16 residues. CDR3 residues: CASSVEGGGLAGELFF.

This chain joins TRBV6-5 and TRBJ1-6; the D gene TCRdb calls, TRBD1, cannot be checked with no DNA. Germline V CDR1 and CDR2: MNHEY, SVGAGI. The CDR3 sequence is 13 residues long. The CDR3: CASSSGWNSPLHF.

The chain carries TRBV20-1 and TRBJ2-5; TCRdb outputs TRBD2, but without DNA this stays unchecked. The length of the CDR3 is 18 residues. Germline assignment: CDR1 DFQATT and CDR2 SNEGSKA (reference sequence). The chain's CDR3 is CSARDRERGGYLQETQYF.

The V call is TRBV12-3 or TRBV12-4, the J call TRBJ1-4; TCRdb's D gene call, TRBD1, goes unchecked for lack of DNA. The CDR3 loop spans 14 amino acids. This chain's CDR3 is CASSYGGSGEKLFF.

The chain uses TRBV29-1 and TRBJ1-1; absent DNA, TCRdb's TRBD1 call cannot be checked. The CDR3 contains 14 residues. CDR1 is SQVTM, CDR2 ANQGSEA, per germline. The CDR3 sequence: CSANTGVLNTEAFF.

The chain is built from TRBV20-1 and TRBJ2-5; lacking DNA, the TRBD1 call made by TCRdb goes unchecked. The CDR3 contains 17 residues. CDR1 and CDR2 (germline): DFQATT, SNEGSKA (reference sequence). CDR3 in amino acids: CSASAPGGGFGGETQYF.

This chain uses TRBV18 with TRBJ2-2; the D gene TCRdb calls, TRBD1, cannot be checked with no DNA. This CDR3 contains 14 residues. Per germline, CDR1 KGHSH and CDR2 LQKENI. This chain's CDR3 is CASSPRGATGELFF.

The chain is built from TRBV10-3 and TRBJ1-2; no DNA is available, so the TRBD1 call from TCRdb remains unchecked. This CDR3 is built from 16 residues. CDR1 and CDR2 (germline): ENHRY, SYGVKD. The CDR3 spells CAATFRDTRHQGGYTF.

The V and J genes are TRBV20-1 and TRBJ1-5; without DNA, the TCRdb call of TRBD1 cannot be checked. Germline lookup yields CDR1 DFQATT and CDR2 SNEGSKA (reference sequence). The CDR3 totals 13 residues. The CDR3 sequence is CSAPGQVDQPQHF.

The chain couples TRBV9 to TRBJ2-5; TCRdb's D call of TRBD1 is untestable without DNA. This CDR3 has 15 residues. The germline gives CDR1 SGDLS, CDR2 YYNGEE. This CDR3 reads CASSVDGAHQETQYF. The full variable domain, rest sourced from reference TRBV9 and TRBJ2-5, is DSGVTQTPKHLITATGQRVTLRCSPRSGDLSVYWYQQSLDQGLQFLIQYYNGEERAKGNILERFSAQQFPDLHSELNLSSLELGDSALYFCASSVDGAHQETQYFGPGTRLLVL.

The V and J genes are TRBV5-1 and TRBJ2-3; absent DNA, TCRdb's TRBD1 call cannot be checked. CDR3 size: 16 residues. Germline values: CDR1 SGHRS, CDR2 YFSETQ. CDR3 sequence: CASSRGQGMGRDTQYF.

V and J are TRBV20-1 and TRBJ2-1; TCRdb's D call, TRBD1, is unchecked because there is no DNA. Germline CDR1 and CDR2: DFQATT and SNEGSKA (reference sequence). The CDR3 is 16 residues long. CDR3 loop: CSARDLRDRGYNEQFF.

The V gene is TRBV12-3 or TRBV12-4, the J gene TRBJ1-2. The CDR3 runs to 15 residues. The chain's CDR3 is CASSLSSAYNYGYTF.

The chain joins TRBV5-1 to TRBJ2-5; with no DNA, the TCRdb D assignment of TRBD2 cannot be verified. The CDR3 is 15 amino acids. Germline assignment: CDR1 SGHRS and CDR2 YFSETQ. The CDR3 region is CASRPVGTRGETQYF.

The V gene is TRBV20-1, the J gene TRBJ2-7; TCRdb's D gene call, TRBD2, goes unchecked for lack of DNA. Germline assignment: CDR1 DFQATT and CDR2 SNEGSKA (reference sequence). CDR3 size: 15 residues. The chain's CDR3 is CGARGVDGGAYEQYF.

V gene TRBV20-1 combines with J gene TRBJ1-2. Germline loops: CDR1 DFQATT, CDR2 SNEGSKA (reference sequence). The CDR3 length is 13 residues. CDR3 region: CSARDGRNYGYTF.

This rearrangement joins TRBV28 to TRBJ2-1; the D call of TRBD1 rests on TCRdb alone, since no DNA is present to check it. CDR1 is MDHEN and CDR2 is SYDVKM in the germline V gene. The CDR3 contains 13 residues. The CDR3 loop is CASSGTFGPEQFF.

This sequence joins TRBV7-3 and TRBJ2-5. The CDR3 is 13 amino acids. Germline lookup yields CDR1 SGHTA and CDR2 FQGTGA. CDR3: CASSLMGQETQYF.

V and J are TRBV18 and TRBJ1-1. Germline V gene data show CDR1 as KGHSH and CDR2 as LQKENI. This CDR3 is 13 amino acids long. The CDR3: CASSPGSYTEAFF.

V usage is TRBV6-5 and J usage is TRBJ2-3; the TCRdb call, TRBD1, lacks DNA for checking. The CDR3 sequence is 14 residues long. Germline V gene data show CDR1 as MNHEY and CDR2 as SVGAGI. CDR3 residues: CASSWSLDGDTQYF.

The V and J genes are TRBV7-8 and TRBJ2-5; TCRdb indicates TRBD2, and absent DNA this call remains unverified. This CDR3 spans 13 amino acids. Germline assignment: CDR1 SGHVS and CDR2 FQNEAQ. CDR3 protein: CASSSRRGETQYF.

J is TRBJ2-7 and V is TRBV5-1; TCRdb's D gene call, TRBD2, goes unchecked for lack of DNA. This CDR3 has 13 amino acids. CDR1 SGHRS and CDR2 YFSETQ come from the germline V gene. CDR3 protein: CASRLAPSYEQYF.

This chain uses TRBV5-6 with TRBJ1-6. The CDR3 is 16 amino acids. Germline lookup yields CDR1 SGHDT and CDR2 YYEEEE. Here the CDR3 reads CASSLGGPSYNSPLRF.

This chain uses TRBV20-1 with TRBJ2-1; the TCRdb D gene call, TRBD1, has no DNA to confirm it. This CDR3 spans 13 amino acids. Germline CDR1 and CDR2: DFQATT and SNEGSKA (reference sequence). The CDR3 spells CSARDLNRDEQFF.

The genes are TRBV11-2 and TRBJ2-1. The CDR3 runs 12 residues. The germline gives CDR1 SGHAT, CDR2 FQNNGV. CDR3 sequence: CAAAGSYNEQFF. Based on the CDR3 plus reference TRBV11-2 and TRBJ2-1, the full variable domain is EAGVAQSPRYKIIEKRQSVAFWCNPISGHATLYWYQQILGQGPKLLIQFQNNGVVDDSQLPKDRFSAERLKGVDSTLKIQPAKLEDSAVYLCAAAGSYNEQFFGPGTRLTVL.

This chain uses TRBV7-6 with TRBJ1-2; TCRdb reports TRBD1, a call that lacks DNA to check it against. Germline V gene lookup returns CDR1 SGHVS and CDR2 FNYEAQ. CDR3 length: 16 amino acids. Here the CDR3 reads CASSLLGAGGSYGYTF.

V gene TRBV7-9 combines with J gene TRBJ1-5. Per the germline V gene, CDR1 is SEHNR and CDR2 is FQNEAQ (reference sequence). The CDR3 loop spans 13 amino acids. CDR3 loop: CASSATEPEPQHF.